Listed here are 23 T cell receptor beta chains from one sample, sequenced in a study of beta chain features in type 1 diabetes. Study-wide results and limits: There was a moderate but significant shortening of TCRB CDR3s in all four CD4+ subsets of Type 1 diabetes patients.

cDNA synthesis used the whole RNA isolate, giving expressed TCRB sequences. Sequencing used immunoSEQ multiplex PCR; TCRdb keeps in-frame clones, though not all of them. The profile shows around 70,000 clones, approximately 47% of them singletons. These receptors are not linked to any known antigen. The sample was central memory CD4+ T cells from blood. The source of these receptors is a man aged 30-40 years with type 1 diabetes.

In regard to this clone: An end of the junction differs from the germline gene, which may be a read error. The CDR3 DNA is TGTGCCAGCAGCTGGGGCGAGAACACCGGGGAGCTGTTTTTT. Amino acids: CASSWGENTGELFF. The V call is TRBV5-1, the J call TRBJ2-2; D may be TRBD1 (5 bases). Germline CDR1 SGHRS, CDR2 YFSETQ. This CDR3 has 14 residues.

The CDR3 loop is CASSLYGTGNTGELFF. CDR3 nucleotides: TGTGCCAGCAGCTTGTATGGGACAGGGAACACCGGGGAGCTGTTTTTT. This sequence joins TRBV5-6 and TRBJ2-2, with 8 bases aligning to TRBD1. The CDR3 consists of 16 residues. Germline V gene sequence: CDR1 SGHDT, CDR2 YYEEEE. The ends lost 1 base at V and 1 base at J; junction bases unmatched: 3.

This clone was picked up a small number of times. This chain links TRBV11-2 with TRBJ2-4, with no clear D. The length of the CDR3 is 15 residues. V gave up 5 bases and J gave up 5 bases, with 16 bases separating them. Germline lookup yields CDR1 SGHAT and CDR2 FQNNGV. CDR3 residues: CASSQRPGGENIQYF. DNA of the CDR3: TGTGCCAGCAGCCAACGTCCAGGTGGCGAAAACATTCAGTACTTC.

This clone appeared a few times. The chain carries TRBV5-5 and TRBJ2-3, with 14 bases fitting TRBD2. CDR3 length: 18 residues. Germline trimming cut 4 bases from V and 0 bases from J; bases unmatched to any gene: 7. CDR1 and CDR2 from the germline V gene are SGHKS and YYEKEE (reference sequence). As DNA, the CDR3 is TGTGCCAGCAGCGGACTAGCGGGGGGCCCCCCGAGCACAGATACGCAGTATTTT. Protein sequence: CASSGLAGGPPSTDTQYF. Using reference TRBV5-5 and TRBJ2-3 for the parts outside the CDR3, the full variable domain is DAGVTQSPTHLIKTRGQQVTLRCSPISGHKSVSWYQQVLGQGPQFIFQYYEKEERGRGNFPDRFSARQFPNYSSELNVNALLLGDSALYLCASSGLAGGPPSTDTQYFGPGTRLTVL.

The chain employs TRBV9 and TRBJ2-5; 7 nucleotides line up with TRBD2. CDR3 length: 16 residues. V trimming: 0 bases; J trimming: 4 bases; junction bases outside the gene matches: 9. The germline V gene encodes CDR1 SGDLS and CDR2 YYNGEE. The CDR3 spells CASSVELASGRETQYF. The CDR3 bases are TGTGCCAGCAGCGTAGAGCTGGCTAGCGGCCGAGAGACCCAGTACTTC.

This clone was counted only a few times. CDR3 nucleotides: TGTGCCAGCAGCTTATGGGCTAGCCAGTCCGGGGAGCTGTTTTTT. Translating it yields CASSLWASQSGELFF. The rearrangement joins TRBV7-8 to TRBJ2-2, with a weak D call TRBD2 (5 bases). V lost 2 bases, J lost 6 bases, and 13 bases lay in between. The CDR3 runs 15 residues. Germline-derived CDR1 and CDR2 are SGHVS and FQNEAQ.

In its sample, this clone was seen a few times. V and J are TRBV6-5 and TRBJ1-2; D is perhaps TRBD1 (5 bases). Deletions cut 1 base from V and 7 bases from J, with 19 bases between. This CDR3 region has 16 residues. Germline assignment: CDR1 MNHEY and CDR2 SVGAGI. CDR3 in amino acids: CASSYLFGSERGGYTF. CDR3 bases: TGTGCCAGCAGTTACTTGTTCGGCAGTGAAAGGGGTGGCTACACCTTC.

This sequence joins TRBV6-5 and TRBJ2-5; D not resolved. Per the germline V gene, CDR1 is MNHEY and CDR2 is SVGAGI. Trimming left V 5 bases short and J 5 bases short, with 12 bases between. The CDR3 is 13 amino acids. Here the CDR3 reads CASSRVSPETQYF. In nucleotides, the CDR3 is TGTGCCAGCAGTCGGGTAAGCCCGGAGACCCAGTACTTC.

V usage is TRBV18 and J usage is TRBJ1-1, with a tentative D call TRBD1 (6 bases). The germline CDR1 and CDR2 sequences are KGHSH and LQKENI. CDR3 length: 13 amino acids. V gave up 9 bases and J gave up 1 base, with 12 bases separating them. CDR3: CASKTGSNTEAFF. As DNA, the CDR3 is TGTGCCAGTAAGACAGGATCGAACACTGAAGCTTTCTTT.

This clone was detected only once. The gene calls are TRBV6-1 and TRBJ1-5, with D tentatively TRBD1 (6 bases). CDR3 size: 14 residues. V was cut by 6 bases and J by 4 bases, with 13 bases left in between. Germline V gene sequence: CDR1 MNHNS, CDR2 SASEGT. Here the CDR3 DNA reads TGTGCCAGCAGAAAGACAGGCGATAATCAGCCCCAGCATTTT. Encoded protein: CASRKTGDNQPQHF.

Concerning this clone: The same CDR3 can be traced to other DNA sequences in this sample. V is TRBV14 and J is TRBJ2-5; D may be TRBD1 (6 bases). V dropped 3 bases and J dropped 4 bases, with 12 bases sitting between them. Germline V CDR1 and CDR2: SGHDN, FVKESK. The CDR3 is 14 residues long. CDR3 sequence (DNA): TGTGCCAGCAGCCAGGGGGCCCGGTCAGAGACCCAGTACTTC. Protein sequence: CASSQGARSETQYF.

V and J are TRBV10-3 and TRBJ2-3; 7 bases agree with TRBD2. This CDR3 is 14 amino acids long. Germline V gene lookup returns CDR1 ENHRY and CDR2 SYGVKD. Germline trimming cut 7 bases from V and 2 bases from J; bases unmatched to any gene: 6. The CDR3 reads CAIMERGATDTQYF. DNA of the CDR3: TGTGCCATCATGGAGCGGGGAGCCACAGATACGCAGTATTTT.

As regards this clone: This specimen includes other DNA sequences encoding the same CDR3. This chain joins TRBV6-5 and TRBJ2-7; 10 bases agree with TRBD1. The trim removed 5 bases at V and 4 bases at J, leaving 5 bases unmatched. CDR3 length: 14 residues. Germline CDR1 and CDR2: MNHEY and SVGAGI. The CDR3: CASSSPGQGYEQYF. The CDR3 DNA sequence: TGTGCCAGCAGTAGTCCGGGACAGGGGTACGAGCAGTACTTC.

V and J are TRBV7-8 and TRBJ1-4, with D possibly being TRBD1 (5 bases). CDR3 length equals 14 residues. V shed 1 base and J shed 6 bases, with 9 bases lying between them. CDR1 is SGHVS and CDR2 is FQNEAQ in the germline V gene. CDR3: CASSLEGLHEKLFF. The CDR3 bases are TGTGCCAGCAGCTTAGAGGGGCTCCATGAAAAACTGTTTTTT.

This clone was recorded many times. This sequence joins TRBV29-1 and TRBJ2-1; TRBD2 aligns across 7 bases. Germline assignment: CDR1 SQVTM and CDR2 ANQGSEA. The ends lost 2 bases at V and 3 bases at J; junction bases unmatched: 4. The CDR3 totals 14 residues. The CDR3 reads CSVEFSGYYNEQFF. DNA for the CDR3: TGCAGCGTTGAATTTAGCGGGTACTACAATGAGCAGTTCTTC.

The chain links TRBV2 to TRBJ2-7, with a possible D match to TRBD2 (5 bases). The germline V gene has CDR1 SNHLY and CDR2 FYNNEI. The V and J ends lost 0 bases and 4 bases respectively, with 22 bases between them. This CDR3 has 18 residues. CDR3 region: CASSEALGIGVGYYEQYF. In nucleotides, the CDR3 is TGTGCCAGCAGTGAAGCGCTTGGGATCGGGGTAGGCTATTACGAGCAGTACTTC.

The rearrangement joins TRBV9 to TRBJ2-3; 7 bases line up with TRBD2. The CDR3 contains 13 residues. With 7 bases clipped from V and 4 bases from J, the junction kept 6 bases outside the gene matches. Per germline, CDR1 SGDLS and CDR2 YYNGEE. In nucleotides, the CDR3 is TGTGCCAGCTCGGACGGGGGGTCAGATACGCAGTATTTT. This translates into CASSDGGSDTQYF.

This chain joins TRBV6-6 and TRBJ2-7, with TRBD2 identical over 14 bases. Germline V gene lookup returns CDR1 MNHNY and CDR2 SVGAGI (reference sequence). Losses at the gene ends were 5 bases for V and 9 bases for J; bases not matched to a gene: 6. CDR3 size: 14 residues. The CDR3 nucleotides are TGTGCCAGCAGTGGGACTAGCGGGAGCGTAGGGCAGTACTTC. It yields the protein CASSGTSGSVGQYF.

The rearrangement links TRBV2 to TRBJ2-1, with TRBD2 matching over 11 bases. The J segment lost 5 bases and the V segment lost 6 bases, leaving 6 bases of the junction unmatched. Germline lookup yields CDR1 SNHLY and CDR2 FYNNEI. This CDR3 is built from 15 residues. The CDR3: CASSTPSGGNNEQFF. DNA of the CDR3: TGTGCCAGCAGCACCCCTAGCGGGGGGAACAATGAGCAGTTCTTC.

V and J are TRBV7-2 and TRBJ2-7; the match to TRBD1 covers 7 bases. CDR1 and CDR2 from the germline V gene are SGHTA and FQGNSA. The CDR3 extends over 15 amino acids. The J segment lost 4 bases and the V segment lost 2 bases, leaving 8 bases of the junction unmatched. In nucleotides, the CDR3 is TGTGCCAGCAGCTTAACGTTTGGCAGGGGGTACGAGCAGTACTTC. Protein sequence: CASSLTFGRGYEQYF.

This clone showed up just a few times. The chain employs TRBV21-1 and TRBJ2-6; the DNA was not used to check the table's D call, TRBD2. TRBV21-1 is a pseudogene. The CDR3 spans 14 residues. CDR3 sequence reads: CASRAVSGANVLTF. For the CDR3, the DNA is TGTGCCAGCAGAGCCGTATCTGGGGCCAACGTCCTGACTTTC.

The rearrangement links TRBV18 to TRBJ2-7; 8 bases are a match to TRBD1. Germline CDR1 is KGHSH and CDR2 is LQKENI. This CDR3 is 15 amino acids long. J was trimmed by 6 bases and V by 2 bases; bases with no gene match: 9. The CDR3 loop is CASSPTIQGEGEQYF. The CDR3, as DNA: TGTGCCAGCTCACCAACAATACAGGGGGAAGGCGAGCAGTACTTC.

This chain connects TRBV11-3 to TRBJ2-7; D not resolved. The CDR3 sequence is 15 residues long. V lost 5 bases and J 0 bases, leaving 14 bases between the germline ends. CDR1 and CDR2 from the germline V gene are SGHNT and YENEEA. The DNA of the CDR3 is TGTGCCAGCAGCCCCCAAGCGAGGCGCTCCTACGAGCAGTACTTC. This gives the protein CASSPQARRSYEQYF.